These 8 T cell receptor beta chains were all obtained from the same sample, sequenced in a study of CD8+CD57+ T cells in acquired aplastic anemia. Sequencing involved patients with CD8+CD57+ cell expansion previously shown by flow cytometry. The template used for profiling TCR beta VDJ and CDR3 was genomic DNA. TCRdb used MiXCR to reprocess the reads, holding one entry per CDR3 protein. The data show some 180,000 distinct CDR3 sequences, with around 50% seen just once and roughly 13% held by the top ten. The specimen was sorted CD4+, CD8+, or CD8+CD57+ T cells (not recorded which) from PBMCs. The receptors here all came from a human donor with aplastic anemia.

This clonotype was detected many times. The CDR3 protein is CASSLDAGAGNTIYF. The CDR3 DNA is TGTGCCAGCAGCTTGGACGCAGGGGCAGGAAACACCATATATTTT. The chain uses TRBV5-4 and TRBJ1-3, with D possibly matching TRBD1 (6 bases). The V gene's germline CDR1 is SGHNT and CDR2 YYREEE (reference sequence). This CDR3 has 15 amino acids. The V end lost 0 bases, the J end lost 4 bases, and 11 bases lay between the germline ends.

The sample holds many counts of this clonotype. The chain employs TRBV24-1 and TRBJ1-2; 9 bases map to TRBD1. V was pared by 1 base and J by 5 bases, with 7 bases of the junction left unmatched. This CDR3 is 16 amino acids long. Germline V gene data show CDR1 as KGHDR and CDR2 as SFDVKD. CDR3 region: CATSDFRDREGYGYTF. CDR3 nucleotides: TGTGCCACCAGTGATTTTAGGGACAGGGAGGGATATGGCTACACCTTC.

This clonotype showed up just a few times. This chain connects TRBV25-1 to TRBJ1-2; 7 nucleotides match TRBD1. The V segment lost 6 bases and the J segment 4 bases; nucleotides outside the gene matches: 11. The germline V gene encodes CDR1 MGHDK and CDR2 SYGVNS. CDR3 length: 15 amino acids. CDR3 sequence (DNA): TGTGCCAGCAGACCAAACAGGGGCGAGGGCTATGGCTACACCTTC. Encoded protein: CASRPNRGEGYGYTF.

The V and J genes are TRBV7-2 and TRBJ2-2; unclear D gene. CDR1 is SGHTA and CDR2 is FQGNSA in the germline V gene. V lost 5 bases and J 6 bases, leaving 10 bases between the germline ends. The CDR3 length is 13 residues. The CDR3 region is CASSLGFAGELFF. CDR3 DNA sequence: TGTGCCAGCAGCCTCGGCTTTGCCGGGGAGCTGTTTTTT.

The rearrangement joins TRBV24-1 to TRBJ2-1; 15 bases line up with TRBD2. V gave up 11 bases and J gave up 9 bases; unmatched junction bases: 7. The CDR3 runs to 14 residues. Per germline, CDR1 KGHDR and CDR2 SFDVKD. This CDR3 is CASIRTSGGVEQFF. CDR3 DNA sequence: TGTGCCAGCATTCGGACTAGCGGGGGGGTTGAGCAGTTCTTC.

This clonotype occurred once. The rearrangement links TRBV10-2 to TRBJ2-7; D assignment may be TRBD1 or TRBD2 (5 bases each). CDR3 length: 14 amino acids. CDR1 is WSHSY, CDR2 SAAADI, per germline. Trimming shortened V by 7 bases and J by 2 bases, and 15 bases separated the two germline ends. This chain's CDR3 is CASIVGDPPYEQYF. The CDR3 DNA sequence: TGCGCCAGCATCGTTGGGGACCCGCCCTACGAGCAGTACTTC.

Points on this clonotype: One base away lies a much larger clone, so this may be a sequencing read error. The rearrangement links TRBV5-1 to TRBJ1-5, with a weak D call TRBD1 (5 bases). V was clipped by 5 bases and J by 8 bases, with 17 bases between them. The CDR3 length is 14 residues. CDR1 and CDR2 from the germline V gene are SGHRS and YFSETQ. The CDR3 DNA is TGCGCCAGCAGACAAATGGGGGGGGACGAGCCCCAGCATTTT. Translation: CASRQMGGDEPQHF.

This clonotype showed up many times. V gene TRBV19 combines with J gene TRBJ2-4; D unresolved. This CDR3 contains 14 residues. V lost 3 bases, J lost 2 bases, and 8 bases lay in between. Germline values: CDR1 LNHDA, CDR2 SQIVND (reference sequence). The CDR3 DNA follows: TGTGCCAGTAGTATGGGGATATCCAAAAACATTCAGTACTTC. This translates into CASSMGISKNIQYF.